This T cell receptor (beta chain) was observed in a study of neurological immune-mediated disorders. V lost 4 bases, J lost 4 bases, and 17 bases lay in between. Germline values: CDR1 SNHLY, CDR2 FYNNEI. The CDR3 length is 15 residues. A single record per CDR3 protein comes from TCRdb applying MiXCR to the 5' RACE reads. Here the sample spans about 49,000 distinct CDR3 sequences, 6.5% to 8.5% being singletons. Noted time point: longitudinal time-point 3. J is TRBJ2-7 and V is TRBV2; D uncertain. The clonotype was recovered from a woman in her thirties or forties in good health. Material: PBMCs. Here the CDR3 DNA reads TGTGCCAGCAGTGGGAACCGAGTCGGTGGGTACGAGCAGTACTTC. Protein product: CASSGNRVGGYEQYF.